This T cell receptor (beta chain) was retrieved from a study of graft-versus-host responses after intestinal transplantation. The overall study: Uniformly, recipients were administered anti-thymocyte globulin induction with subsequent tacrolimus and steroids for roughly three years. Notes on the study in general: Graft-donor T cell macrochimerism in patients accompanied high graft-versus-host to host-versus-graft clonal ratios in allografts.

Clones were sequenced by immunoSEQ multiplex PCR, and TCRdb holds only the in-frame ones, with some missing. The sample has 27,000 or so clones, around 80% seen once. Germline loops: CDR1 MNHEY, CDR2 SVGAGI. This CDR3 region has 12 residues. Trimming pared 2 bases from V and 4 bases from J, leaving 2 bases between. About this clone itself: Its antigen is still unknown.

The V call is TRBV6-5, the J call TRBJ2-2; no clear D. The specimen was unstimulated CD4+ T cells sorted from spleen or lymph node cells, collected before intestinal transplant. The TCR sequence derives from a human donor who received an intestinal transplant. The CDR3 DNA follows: TGTGCCAGCAGTTACAGCACCGGGGAGCTGTTTTTT. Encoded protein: CASSYSTGELFF.